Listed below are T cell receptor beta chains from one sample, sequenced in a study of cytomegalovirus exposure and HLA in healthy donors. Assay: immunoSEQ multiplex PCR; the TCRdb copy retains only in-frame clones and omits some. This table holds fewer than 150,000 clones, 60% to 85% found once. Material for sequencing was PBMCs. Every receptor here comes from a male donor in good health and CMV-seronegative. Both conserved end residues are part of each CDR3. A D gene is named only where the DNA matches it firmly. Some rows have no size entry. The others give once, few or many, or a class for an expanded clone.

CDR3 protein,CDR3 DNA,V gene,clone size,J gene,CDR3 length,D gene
CAWTAGTGELRGYTF,TGTGCCTGGACCGCGGGGACAGGGGAATTAAGGGGCTACACCTTC,TRBV30,-,TRBJ1-2,15,TRBD1
CASSQLTGGSYEQYF,TGTGCCAGCAGTCAATTGACAGGGGGCTCCTACGAGCAGTACTTC,TRBV25-1,-,TRBJ2-7,15,TRBD1
CSAPRGSEAFF,TGCAGTGCCCCCCGGGGATCTGAAGCTTTCTTT,TRBV20-1,-,TRBJ1-1,11,-
CASRQTGGPKETQYF,TGTGCCAGCAGACAAACAGGGGGCCCAAAAGAGACCCAGTACTTC,TRBV7-3,-,TRBJ2-5,15,TRBD1
CASSPGQMNTEAFF,TGTGCCAGCAGCCCAGGACAGATGAACACTGAAGCTTTCTTT,TRBV5-4,-,TRBJ1-1,14,-
CASSIDRDNEQFF,TGTGCCAGCAGCATTGACAGGGACAATGAGCAGTTCTTC,TRBV11-2,-,TRBJ2-1,13,TRBD1
CASSQDPPDSDTQYF,TGCGCCAGCAGCCAAGATCCCCCAGATTCAGATACGCAGTATTTT,TRBV4-3,-,TRBJ2-3,15,-
CASSLPGLAGDPFF,TGTGCCAGCAGCTTACCGGGACTAGCGGGAGACCCGTTCTTC,TRBV7-3,-,TRBJ2-1,14,TRBD2
CASSLTVENPEAFF,TGTGCCAGCTCACTAACAGTGGAAAACCCTGAAGCTTTCTTT,TRBV18,-,TRBJ1-1,14,-
CASRGTGGGETQYF,TGTGCCAGCAGAGGGACAGGGGGCGGGGAGACCCAGTACTTC,TRBV2,-,TRBJ2-5,14,TRBD1
CASRTPGGWGYPF,TGTGCCAGCAGAACTCCAGGGGGGTGGGGCTACCCCTTC,TRBV6-5,-,TRBJ1-2,13,TRBD1
CSGCEGTEAFF,TGCAGCGGCTGCGAGGGGACAGAAGCTTTCTTT,TRBV29-1,few,TRBJ1-1,11,-
CSVSGTGTSEQYF,TGCAGCGTGTCCGGGACAGGTACGTCCGAGCAGTACTTC,TRBV29-1,-,TRBJ2-7,13,TRBD1
CASSPRTSGTPGHPNEQFF,TGTGCCAGCAGCCCCCGGACTAGCGGGACCCCCGGCCACCCCAATGAGCAGTTCTTC,TRBV9,-,TRBJ2-1,19,TRBD2
CASRAAKGGSDTQYF,TGCGCCAGCAGGGCCGCCAAAGGGGGATCAGATACGCAGTATTTT,TRBV5-1,few,TRBJ2-3,15,-
CASSPRVNTEAFF,TGTGCCAGCAGCCCACGGGTGAACACTGAAGCTTTCTTT,TRBV5-8,-,TRBJ1-1,13,-
CASTIVGTALLGYTF,TGTGCCAGCACCATCGTCGGGACAGCTCTTCTTGGCTACACCTTC,TRBV5-6,-,TRBJ1-2,15,TRBD1
CASSLIGDRGEQYF,TGTGCCAGCAGTTTAATTGGGGACAGGGGCGAGCAGTACTTC,TRBV28,-,TRBJ2-7,14,TRBD1
CTWSVLRGWNTEAFF,TGTACCTGGAGTGTACTAAGGGGATGGAACACTGAAGCTTTCTTT,TRBV30,-,TRBJ1-1,15,-
CASSPRLAGGPNEQFF,TGTGCCAGCAGCCCCCGACTAGCGGGGGGGCCCAATGAGCAGTTCTTC,TRBV7-3,-,TRBJ2-1,16,TRBD2
CASSQRTGNDSPLHF,TGTGCCAGCAGTCAACGGACAGGGAATGATTCACCCCTCCACTTT,TRBV6-6,-,TRBJ1-6,15,TRBD1
CASSLSGQGFGELFF,TGTGCCAGCAGCTTATCCGGACAGGGATTCGGGGAGCTGTTTTTT,TRBV7-9,once,TRBJ2-2,15,TRBD1
CSASRSREQYF,TGCAGTGCTAGCCGGAGCCGCGAGCAGTACTTC,TRBV20-1,-,TRBJ2-7,11,-
CASSRNRAETQYF,TGTGCCAGCTCACGAAACAGGGCGGAGACCCAGTACTTC,TRBV6-1,-,TRBJ2-5,13,-
CASSPLAGVNIQYF,TGTGCCAGTAGTCCACTAGCGGGGGTAAACATTCAGTACTTC,TRBV19,-,TRBJ2-4,14,TRBD2
CASSASPNRANGYTF,TGTGCCAGCAGCGCAAGTCCTAACAGGGCCAACGGCTACACCTTC,TRBV9,-,TRBJ1-2,15,-
CASTGTSGSKQFF,TGTGCCAGCACCGGGACTAGCGGGAGTAAGCAGTTCTTC,TRBV4-2,-,TRBJ2-1,13,TRBD2
CASSDTGQAPLYGYTF,TGTGCCAGCAGTGATACCGGACAGGCGCCTCTCTATGGCTACACCTTC,TRBV6-4,-,TRBJ1-2,16,TRBD1
CASSMTRYEQYF,TGTGCCAGTAGTATGACACGGTACGAGCAGTACTTC,TRBV19,few,TRBJ2-7,12,-
CAWSVQGDQPQHF,TGTGCCTGGAGTGTACAAGGAGATCAGCCCCAGCATTTT,TRBV30,-,TRBJ1-5,13,-
CASSLELAWGETQYF,TGTGCCAGCAGCTTAGAACTAGCCTGGGGGGAGACCCAGTACTTC,TRBV7-9,-,TRBJ2-5,15,-
CASSQVASSVAYGYTF,TGCGCCAGCAGCCAAGTCGCCTCATCGGTTGCCTATGGCTACACCTTC,TRBV4-1,few,TRBJ1-2,16,-
CSVEEDSSRTDTQYF,TGCAGCGTTGAAGAGGACTCCAGCCGCACAGATACGCAGTATTTT,TRBV29-1,once,TRBJ2-3,15,-
CASSVYQDSRYGYTF,TGTGCCAGCAGCGTGTATCAGGACAGTCGCTATGGCTACACCTTC,TRBV7-8,-,TRBJ1-2,15,-
CASSPGTPPMGETQYF,TGTGCCAGCAGTCCCGGGACTCCCCCAATGGGAGAGACCCAGTACTTC,TRBV2,-,TRBJ2-5,16,-
CASSEQGNTEAFF,TGTGCCAGCAGCGAACAGGGGAACACTGAAGCTTTCTTT,TRBV6-1,-,TRBJ1-1,13,-
CASTPWLAGGPAGELFF,TGCGCCAGCACTCCGTGGCTAGCGGGAGGGCCCGCCGGGGAGCTGTTTTTT,TRBV4-1,-,TRBJ2-2,17,TRBD2
CASSQLRDTANYGYTF,TGTGCCAGCAGCCAACTCAGGGATACAGCTAACTATGGCTACACCTTC,TRBV4-2,-,TRBJ1-2,16,-
CASSSRTGLIGTEAFF,TGTGCCAGCAGCTCCCGGACAGGGTTGATTGGGACTGAAGCTTTCTTT,TRBV9,-,TRBJ1-1,16,TRBD1
CAWNHRALEAEAFF,TGTGCCTGGAACCACAGGGCACTAGAGGCTGAAGCTTTCTTT,TRBV30,-,TRBJ1-1,14,-
CASSQDRGSGTWDYGYTF,TGTGCCAGCAGCCAAGACAGGGGTTCTGGTACGTGGGACTATGGCTACACCTTC,TRBV4-2,once,TRBJ1-2,18,-
CASSSGLAGGPLSTDTQYF,TGCGCCAGCAGCTCGGGACTAGCGGGAGGGCCGTTGTCTACAGATACGCAGTATTTT,TRBV5-1,-,TRBJ2-3,19,TRBD2